The present T cell receptor beta chain was sequenced within a study of a mutant IDH1 vaccine in newly diagnosed glioma. Study information: Patients were pretreated with radiotherapy, temozolomide, or both, mostly both.

Here immunoSEQ multiplex PCR was the method, and the copy in TCRdb shows in-frame clones only, minus some. This sample carries around 29,000 clones, 75% to 90% of them seen once, and the ten largest clones take 3% to 4%. The CDR3 has 14 amino acids. Germline assignment: CDR1 SGHTA and CDR2 FQGNSA. Trimming took 5 bases from V and 4 from J, leaving 14 bases between them. Remarks on this clone: Antigen: not known.

The time point here: week 5, during vaccination. The study gave 300 ug of mutant IDH1 20-mer peptide per vaccine dose, with topical imiquimod. The chain recombines TRBV7-2 with TRBJ1-1; D remains unclear. The specimen comprised peripheral blood mononuclear cells (PBMCs), sampled from a glioma patient whose treatment included an IDH1 peptide vaccine. The receptor comes from a woman in her thirties or forties with glioma. Some clones in this sample may be carry-over from other donors' samples. The CDR3 reads CASSLRGSGTEAFF. The CDR3 DNA reads TGTGCCAGCAGCCTTAGAGGGAGCGGCACTGAAGCTTTCTTT. The entire variable domain, with the rest obtained from reference TRBV7-2 and TRBJ1-1, is as follows: GAGVSQSPSNKVTEKGKDVELRCDPISGHTALYWYRQSLGQGLEFLIYFQGNSAPDKSGLPSDRFSAERTGGSVSTLTIQRTQQEDSAVYLCASSLRGSGTEAFFGQGTRLTVV.